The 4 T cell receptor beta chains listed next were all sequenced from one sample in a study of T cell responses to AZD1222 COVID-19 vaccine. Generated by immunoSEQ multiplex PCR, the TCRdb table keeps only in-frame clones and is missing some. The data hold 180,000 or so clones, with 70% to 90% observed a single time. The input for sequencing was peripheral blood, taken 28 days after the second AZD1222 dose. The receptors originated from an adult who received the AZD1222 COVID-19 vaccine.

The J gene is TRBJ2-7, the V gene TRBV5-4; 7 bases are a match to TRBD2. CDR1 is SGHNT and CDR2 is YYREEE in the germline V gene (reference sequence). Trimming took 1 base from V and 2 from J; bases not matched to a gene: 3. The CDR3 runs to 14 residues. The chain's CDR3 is CASSLTAGTYEQYF. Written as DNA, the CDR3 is TGTGCCAGCAGCTTGACAGCGGGGACCTACGAGCAGTACTTC.

The CDR3 DNA follows: TGTGCCAGCAGCCGACCCCCCGGACTAGCGCAGTACAATGAGCAGTTCTTC. Amino acid sequence: CASSRPPGLAQYNEQFF. V gene TRBV27 combines with J gene TRBJ2-1; TRBD2 matches 9 bases. The trim removed 6 bases at V and 4 bases at J, leaving 13 bases unmatched. There are 17 residues in the CDR3. CDR1 is MNHEY and CDR2 is SMNVEV in the germline V gene (reference sequence).

The CDR3 sequence is CASSIQGGGKQPQHF. CDR3 in DNA: TGTGCCAGTAGTATACAGGGGGGAGGAAAACAGCCCCAGCATTTT. V usage is TRBV19 and J usage is TRBJ1-5; 7 bases align to TRBD1. Germline V gene sequence: CDR1 LNHDA, CDR2 SQIVND (reference sequence). V dropped 2 bases and J dropped 7; count of bases not matched to a gene: 8. This CDR3 contains 15 residues.

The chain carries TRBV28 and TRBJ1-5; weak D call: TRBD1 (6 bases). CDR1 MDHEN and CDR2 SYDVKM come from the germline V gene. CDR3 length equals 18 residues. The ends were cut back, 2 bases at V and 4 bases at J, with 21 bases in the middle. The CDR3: CASSLATGGAYGNQPQHF. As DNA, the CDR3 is TGTGCCAGCAGTTTAGCTACGGGGGGGGCGTACGGTAATCAGCCCCAGCATTTT.